This T cell receptor (beta chain) was identified in a study of T cells in Graves' hyperthyroidism and ophthalmopathy. Study context: Peripheral blood was secured at the point of initial diagnosis, before any treatment.

This clonotype was recorded at least ten times. V was pared by 5 bases and J by 10 bases, with 4 bases of the junction left unmatched. CDR3 length: 12 amino acids. Using RNA transcripts as the source, TCR beta CDR3 regions were amplified. HTBI primers were used for first-round RT-PCR of the TCR CDR3. Each CDR3 protein gets one entry after TCRdb re-called the multiplex PCR reads with MiXCR. The sample consists of about 360,000 distinct CDR3 sequences, roughly an eighth of them appearing once. This receptor was identified in a woman between 18 and 30 years old with Graves' hyperthyroidism. The source material was blood. The rearrangement joins TRBV12-3 or TRBV12-4 to TRBJ2-3; 9 nucleotides match TRBD2. The CDR3 spells CASSERLAAQYF. CDR3 in DNA: TGTGCCAGCAGTGAAAGACTAGCGGCGCAGTATTTT.